The following is a TCR beta chain sequence with its context. Its antigen is undetermined. Following RNA extraction, reverse transcription yielded cDNA that acted as the sequencing template. Profiling relied on immunoSEQ multiplex PCR, and the TCRdb table lists in-frame clones only, not all of them. The sample has approximately 190,000 clones, over 45% seen once. Treatment meaning: oral pan-JAK inhibitor, 5-10 mg twice daily. PBMCs served as the source from which CD4+ and CD8+ T cells were sorted. This sample is part of a study of CD8+ T cells in alopecia areata. Points from the study as a whole: On tofacitinib, scalp and blood still held many of the expanded lesional clones. Normal scalp had lower clonality than lesional scalp, with alopecia totalis/universalis lesions showing this most strongly. In scalp, tofacitinib significantly decreased clonality and expanded CD8+ clones among the top 100.

This receptor was obtained from a human donor with alopecia areata. The specimen comprised CD4+ T cells sorted from blood, sampled at week 24, from a patient treated with tofacitinib.

The CDR3 DNA reads as TGTGCCAGCAGCTTCCGGGACAGGGGAAGAGAAGAGCAGTACTTC. Protein sequence: CASSFRDRGREEQYF. The chain is built from TRBV5-4 and TRBJ2-7; 10 nucleotides align to TRBD1. The germline V gene has CDR1 SGHNT and CDR2 YYREEE (reference sequence). Trimming cost V 2 bases and J 7 bases; bases outside gene matches: 9. The CDR3 is 15 residues long.